This paragraph covers one T cell receptor beta chain sequence. Its antigen is not identified. This CDR3 has 12 amino acids. Germline values: CDR1 SGHAT, CDR2 FQDESV (reference sequence). This sample was taken from a study of monozygotic twins with inflammatory bowel disease. Addition of UMIs with a 6-nucleotide sample barcode was achieved by template switching. TCRdb reprocessed the 5' RACE reads and stores each CDR3 protein as one record, lacking DNA. This repertoire includes approximately 380,000 distinct CDR3 sequences. Findings of the study overall: Nothing supported a single strong signal or clonotype that was associated with IBD. IBD patients shared fewer clonotypes with others than healthy twins, especially with disease activity. Compared with healthy co-twins, IBD patients showed reduced TCRbeta repertoire diversity by inverse Simpson.

Sequenced input: blood. The receptor comes from a human donor with ulcerative colitis or Crohn's disease, or a healthy co-twin of an affected twin (not recorded which). The rearrangement uses TRBV11-1 and TRBJ2-1. The CDR3 protein is CASSLIINEQFF.